This TCR beta chain emerged from a study of cytomegalovirus exposure and HLA in healthy donors. Nominally healthy donors were sampled, though unrecorded immune exposures were likely. Trimming took 2 bases from V and 3 from J, leaving 13 bases between them. Germline V CDR1 and CDR2: ENHRY, SYGVKD. The CDR3 contains 15 residues. Of note for this clone: Its antigen remains unidentified.

Primers: 60 Vbeta forward and 13 Jbeta reverse. Repertoires were generated with immunoSEQ multiplex PCR, while TCRdb's copy carries only in-frame clones and drops some. The sample includes a few hundred thousand clones, about 85% seen only once; the top ten take more than 8.5%. Study-level findings and limits: The listing of some 170 TCR beta chains classed them as cytomegalovirus-associated. Whilst most TCR sequences proved rare, a subset of public TCRs occurred across many donors. Reports indicated that the classifier achieved high specificity and sensitivity in diagnosing cytomegalovirus status.

The receptor comes from a woman in her forties or fifties in good health and CMV-seropositive. The chain uses TRBV10-3 and TRBJ1-2; possible D gene TRBD1, 6 bases. Sample: PBMCs. The CDR3 nucleotides read TGTGCCATCAGTGAGCCGGGGGGGGCCCACTATGGCTACACCTTC. Translated: CAISEPGGAHYGYTF.